Reported below is one TCR beta chain. The antigen is undetermined. Sampled while nominally healthy, donors likely had unrecorded immune exposures. The sample belongs to a study of cytomegalovirus exposure and HLA in healthy donors. Study conclusions and caveats: The analysis excluded some indistinguishable V segments, including TRBV6-2 and TRBV6-3. Highly shared variants forming one cluster were likely a sequencing artifact. Analysis was performed later, and it showed HLA-associated TCR beta chains to be more clonally expanded than equally common others.

The PCR used 60 Vbeta and 13 Jbeta primers. Produced via immunoSEQ multiplex PCR; TCRdb's table is partial and in-frame only. The repertoire holds 150,000 to 200,000 clones, with less than 90% as singletons. The CDR3 length is 13 residues. Germline CDR1 reads MDHEN; CDR2 reads SYDVKM. The V end was cut by 5 bases, the J end by 4 bases, with 11 bases between. Sequencing was performed on PBMCs. The sequence was obtained from a boy aged 5-17 years in good health and CMV-seronegative. The V gene is TRBV28, the J gene TRBJ2-5, with D perhaps TRBD2 (6 bases). The CDR3 DNA is TGTGCCAGCAGTCGGGGGTTGGCAGAGACCCAGTACTTC. It codes for CASSRGLAETQYF.